Listed here are 17 T cell receptor delta chains from one sample, sequenced in a study of γδ T cells in repeated Plasmodium falciparum infection. TCRdb processed the multiplex PCR reads again with the CATT caller. Here the sample spans tens of thousands of delta-chain clones, 0.98% being singletons. Gammadelta T cells were flow-sorted from PBMC into Vgamma9/Vdelta2+ and Vdelta2-negative populations for bulk analysis. Sequenced: gamma-delta T cells from blood. The receptors here all came from a pool of human donors (malaria-infected and uninfected, not separated).

This clone occurred a few times. The translation of this DNA and the TCRdb protein of a much larger clone differ at residue 15, probably owing to a read error; the protein shown here is translated from the DNA. The rearrangement uses TRDV2 and TRDJ1; a weak D match, TRDD3 (6 bases). Germline-derived CDR1 and CDR2 are GEAIGNYY and EKD. V was shortened by 3 bases and J by 0 bases, with 34 bases between the two germline ends. The CDR3 has 22 amino acids. The CDR3 DNA sequence: TGTGCCTGTGACCCCATTTTGGCTGGGGACCCTAGTAGGGTCATCGACACCGATAAACTCATCTTT. It codes for CACDPILAGDPSRVIDTDKLIF.

On this clone: TCRdb's listed protein matches a much larger clone and diverges from this DNA's translation at residue 7, likely through a read error; the protein shown comes from the DNA. The chain employs TRAV38-2/DV8 and TRDJ1, with a possible D match to TRDD3 (6 bases). This CDR3 comprises 15 residues. Trimming pared 5 bases from V and 0 bases from J, leaving 14 bases between. The germline CDR1 and CDR2 sequences are TSESDYY and QEAYKQQN. The CDR3 region is CAYSAGEPYTDKLIF. The CDR3 nucleotides are TGTGCTTATAGTGCTGGGGAACCGTACACCGATAAACTCATCTTT.

This clone was detected a few times. A single base is all that separates this from a far larger clone, so a read error is likely. Other nucleotide sequences in the sample specify the same CDR3. The chain links TRDV1 to TRDJ2; 9 nucleotides align to TRDD2. Germline CDR1 is TSWWSYY and CDR2 is QGS. The CDR3 is 22 amino acids. CDR3 coding DNA: TGTGCGCTTGGGGAACCTCCTTCCTACCCCGGGGAGGGGGATCCTAGGTCAGCACAACTCTTCTTT. Its translation: CALGEPPSYPGEGDPRSAQLFF.

For this clone: A read error likely explains this, since a far larger clone differs by one base. The sample contains more than one DNA sequence encoding this CDR3. V is TRDV1 and J is TRDJ1; 8 bases fit TRDD3. The J gene, left out of TCRdb, was set here by checking the DNA against germline. The CDR3 is made up of 19 amino acids. Germline trimming cut 1 base from V and 2 bases from J; bases unmatched to any gene: 15. The germline CDR1 and CDR2 sequences are TSWWSYY and QGS. CDR3 region: CALGEPCLRTGGLTDKLIF. In nucleotides, the CDR3 is TGTGCTCTTGGGGAACCATGCCTACGGACTGGGGGCCTTACCGATAAACTCATCTTT.

Notes on this clone: The mismatch at residue 6 between this DNA's translation and the TCRdb protein of a much larger clone likely reflects a read error; the protein shown is translated from the DNA. The chain couples TRDV2 to TRDJ1; TRDD3 agrees at 11 bases. The J gene comes from matching the DNA to germline here; TCRdb lacks it. The trim removed 0 bases at V and 0 bases at J, leaving 5 bases unmatched. CDR3 length equals 17 residues. Germline CDR1 reads GEAIGNYY; CDR2 reads EKD. CDR3 loop: CACDTPLGDTDTDKLIF. The CDR3 coding sequence is TGTGCCTGTGACACCCCTCTGGGGGATACCGACACCGATAAACTCATCTTT.

For this clone: A read error likely explains this, since a far larger clone differs by one base. This sample includes further DNA sequences coding for the same CDR3. The chain is built from TRDV2 and TRDJ3, with D perhaps assigned TRDD2 or TRDD3 (5 bases each). The J gene, missing from TCRdb, was assigned here through DNA to germline matching. The CDR3 extends over 16 amino acids. The germline CDR1 and CDR2 sequences are GEAIGNYY and EKD. In DNA form, the CDR3 reads TGTGCCTGTGACACTCGGGATTCCTGGGACACCCGGCAGATGTTTTTC. Translated, it gives CACDTRDSWDTRQMFF.

This clone has a handful of counts. A read error is likely here: a far larger clone is one base away. The sample carries other DNA sequences with the same CDR3. The J gene is TRDJ1, the V gene TRDV1; the match to TRDD3 covers 9 bases. TCRdb gives no J gene; it was assigned here by matching the DNA to germline. Germline loops: CDR1 TSWWSYY, CDR2 QGS. Trimming removed 3 bases from V and 0 bases from J; junction bases left unmatched: 23. The CDR3 length is 22 residues. CDR3 sequence: CALGDLSSYGLLGDRNTDKLIF. The CDR3 DNA reads TGTGCTCTTGGGGACCTTTCCTCCTACGGGTTACTGGGGGACAGGAACACCGATAAACTCATCTTT.

With regard to this clone: The TCRdb record carries a much larger clone's protein, which differs from this DNA's translation at residue 10; a read error is the likely cause, and the protein listed here is the DNA translation. This chain joins TRDV2 and TRDJ1; TRDD3 might be the D (6 bases). The CDR3 totals 16 residues. Germline V lookup: CDR1 GEAIGNYY, CDR2 EKD. V was clipped by 0 bases and J by 3 bases, with 16 bases between them. CDR3 DNA sequence: TGTGCCTGTGACACCGGGAGGGATATGCGACCCGATAAACTCATCTTT. Translation gives CACDTGRDMRPDKLIF.

About this clone: TCRdb has a much larger clone's protein, which differs at residue 13 from the translation of this DNA, likely because of a read error; what is shown is the protein translated from the DNA. The V call is TRDV2, the J call TRDJ1; 13 bases fit TRDD3. Here the J gene came from matching the DNA to germline, since TCRdb omits it. CDR1 and CDR2 from the germline V gene are GEAIGNYY and EKD. The CDR3 sequence is 17 residues long. V shed 0 bases and J 9 bases; nucleotides not matched to a gene: 12. The CDR3 loop is CACDTETGGYGGHELIF. The CDR3 bases are TGTGCCTGTGACACCGAGACTGGGGGATACGGGGGCCACGAACTCATCTTT.

Notes on this clone: The protein in TCRdb stems from a much larger clone and differs at residue 10 from this DNA's translation, likely a read error; here the protein is translated from the DNA. The V gene corresponds to TRDV1; no J gene was called. This CDR3 has 11 residues. CDR1 and CDR2 from the germline V gene are TSWWSYY and QGS. The CDR3 loop is CALTDTDKLTF. The DNA of the CDR3 is TGTGCTCTTACGGATACCGATAAACTCACCTTT.

The sample holds a few counts of this clone. A far larger clone is only one base removed, so a read error is likely. This sample also contains other DNA sequences that code for the same CDR3. The chain uses TRDV2 and TRDJ1; TRDD3 aligns across 8 bases. Trimming cost V 3 bases and J 5 bases; bases outside gene matches: 13. Germline V gene data show CDR1 as GEAIGNYY and CDR2 as EKD. The CDR3 loop spans 16 amino acids. CDR3 region: CACDSVLGGGTDKLIF. The CDR3 region has the DNA TGTGCCTGTGACTCCGTACTGGGGGGAGGAACTGATAAACTCATCTTT.

This clone was detected a few times. The TCRdb protein, from a much larger clone, departs from this DNA's translation at residue 3, likely by read error; the protein shown derives from the DNA. This rearrangement joins TRDV2 to TRDJ1; TRDD3 aligns across 7 bases. The J gene, missing from TCRdb, was assigned here through DNA to germline matching. In germline, CDR1 is GEAIGNYY, CDR2 EKD. CDR3 length: 19 residues. As DNA, the CDR3 is TGTGCCTATGACACCGTCAGGGGGATTAGTCCGGATAGCACCGATAAACTCATCTTT. Residues: CAYDTVRGISPDSTDKLIF.

About this clone itself: A far larger clone is one base from this, pointing to a likely read error. This sample also contains other DNA sequences that code for the same CDR3. V is TRDV1 and J is TRDJ1; a weak D match, TRDD3 (8 bases). The V gene's germline CDR1 is TSWWSYY and CDR2 QGS. Trimming removed 5 bases at V and 3 bases at J, with 37 bases between. The length of the CDR3 is 22 residues. CDR3 protein: CALGSLIPSSLNWGSPPDKLIF. In nucleotides, the CDR3 is TGTGCTCTTGGGTCTCTGATTCCTTCCTCCTTAAACTGGGGGTCTCCTCCCGATAAACTCATCTTT.

In the case of this clone: A far larger clone is one base from this, pointing to a likely read error. Distinct nucleotide sequences in the sample also encode this CDR3. This chain connects TRDV1 to TRDJ1, with 8 bases that match TRDD3. TCRdb records no J gene; here it was assigned by comparing the DNA to germline. J gave up 3 bases and V 3 bases, and 15 bases lay outside the gene matches. The CDR3 is 18 amino acids. CDR1 and CDR2 from the germline V gene are TSWWSYY and QGS. The CDR3 spells CALGESPLYWGSSDKLIF. DNA for the CDR3: TGTGCTCTTGGGGAGAGCCCCCTGTACTGGGGGTCTTCCGATAAACTCATCTTT.

This clone showed up just a few times. TCRdb records a much larger clone's protein for this DNA, with a difference at residue 6 that likely arises from a read error; the protein given is the translation of the DNA. This chain uses TRDV2 with TRDJ1; D gene unclear. Germline V gene data show CDR1 as GEAIGNYY and CDR2 as EKD. Between the trimmed V and J ends, which lost 2 bases and 8 bases, there was a span of 14 bases. This CDR3 is built from 13 residues. The CDR3 DNA reads TGTGCCTGTGACAGGGAGGGAAGAGGAAAACTCATCTTT. Translated, it gives CACDREGRGKLIF.

Concerning this clone itself: TCRdb's protein, taken from a much larger clone, differs from this DNA's translation at residue 3, likely owing to a read error; the protein displayed comes from the DNA. The chain combines TRDV1 with TRDJ1; 8 bases are a match to TRDD3. Germline V gene data show CDR1 as TSWWSYY and CDR2 as QGS. This CDR3 spans 16 amino acids. CDR3: CARGERQLGDTDKLIF. CDR3 in DNA: TGTGCTCGTGGGGAACGGCAACTGGGGGACACCGATAAACTCATCTTT.

This clone was detected once. The junction does not match germline at one end; this may be a read error. The rearrangement links TRDV1 to TRDJ1, with D perhaps matching TRDD2 or TRDD3 (5 bases each). Because TCRdb records no J gene, it was assigned here through a match of the DNA to germline. This CDR3 contains 11 residues. Per germline, CDR1 TSWWSYY and CDR2 QGS. CDR3 residues: CSGMFPFKLIF. In nucleotides, the CDR3 is TGCTCTGGGATGTTTCCTTTTAAACTCATCTTT.